This TCR beta chain was obtained from a study of blood T cell repertoires in COVID-19. Background on the study: Specimens from acute and convalescent COVID-19 originated in the United States, Italy and Spain. PBMCs, B-cell-depleted T cells, or T cells provided the cDNA or gDNA that made up the material.

The CDR3 spans 17 residues. CDR1 and CDR2 (germline): MDHEN, SYDVKM. V shed 2 bases, J shed 3 bases, and the junction held 11 bases outside the gene matches. This clone was found a few times. In the original analysis: Cell counts per sample came from amplifying reference gene primers. Here immunoSEQ multiplex PCR was the method, and the copy in TCRdb shows in-frame clones only, minus some. V, J and clone size are taken as reported in that table, and D and trimming were inferred from the DNA itself. This sample has over 85,000 clones; 65% to 80% occur once, and the top ten carry less than 10%. Material for sequencing was peripheral blood. This clonotype was obtained from a woman aged 55 to 70 with acute or convalescent COVID-19. This rearrangement joins TRBV28 to TRBJ1-2, with 8 bases identical to TRBD1. CDR3 sequence (DNA): TGTGCCAGCAGTTTAGGGCACCGGGACAGGTTTGACTATGGCTACACCTTC. Protein product: CASSLGHRDRFDYGYTF.